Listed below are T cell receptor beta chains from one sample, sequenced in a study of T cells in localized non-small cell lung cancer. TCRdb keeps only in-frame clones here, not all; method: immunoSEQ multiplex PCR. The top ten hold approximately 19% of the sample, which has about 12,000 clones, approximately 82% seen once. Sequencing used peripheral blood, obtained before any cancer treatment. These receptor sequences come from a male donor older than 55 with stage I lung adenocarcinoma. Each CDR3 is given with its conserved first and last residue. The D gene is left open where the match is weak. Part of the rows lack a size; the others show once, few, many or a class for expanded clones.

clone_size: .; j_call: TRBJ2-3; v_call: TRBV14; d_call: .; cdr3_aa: CASSQFRTDTQYF; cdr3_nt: TGTGCCAGCAGCCAATTCCGCACAGATACGCAGTATTTT
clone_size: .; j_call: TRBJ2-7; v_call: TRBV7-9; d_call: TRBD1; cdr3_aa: CASSFQTGTGTEQYF; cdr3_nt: TGTGCCAGCAGCTTCCAAACCGGGACAGGGACCGAGCAGTACTTC
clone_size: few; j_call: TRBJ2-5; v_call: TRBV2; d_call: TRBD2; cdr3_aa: CASSEWTSGIRVDQYF; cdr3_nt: TGTGCCAGCAGTGAATGGACTAGCGGGATCCGGGTGGACCAGTACTTC
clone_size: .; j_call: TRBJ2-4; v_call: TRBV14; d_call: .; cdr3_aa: CASSQAVGLAKNIQYF; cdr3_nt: TGTGCCAGCAGCCAAGCTGTAGGACTAGCCAAAAACATTCAGTACTTC
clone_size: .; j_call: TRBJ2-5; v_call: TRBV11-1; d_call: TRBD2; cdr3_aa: CASSGGTSGGGYQETQYF; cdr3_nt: TGTGCCAGCAGCGGCGGGACTAGCGGAGGAGGGTACCAAGAGACCCAGTACTTC
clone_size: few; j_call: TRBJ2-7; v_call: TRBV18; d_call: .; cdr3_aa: CASSPEQYEQYF; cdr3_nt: TGTGCCAGCTCACCCGAACAATACGAGCAGTACTTC
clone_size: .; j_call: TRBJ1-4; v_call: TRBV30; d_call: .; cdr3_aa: CAWSTQGGSEKLFF; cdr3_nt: TGTGCCTGGAGTACACAGGGTGGCAGTGAAAAACTGTTTTTT
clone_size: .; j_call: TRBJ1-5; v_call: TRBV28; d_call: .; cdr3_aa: CASSLDSGYNQPQHF; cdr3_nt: TGTGCCAGCAGTTTGGATTCGGGTTACAATCAGCCCCAGCATTTT
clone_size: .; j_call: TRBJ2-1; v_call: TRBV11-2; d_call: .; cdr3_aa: CASSLQSGRVGLRFF; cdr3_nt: TGTGCCAGCAGCTTACAAAGCGGCAGGGTGGGGTTGAGGTTCTTC
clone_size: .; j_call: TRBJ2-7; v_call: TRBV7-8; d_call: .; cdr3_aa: CASSLVSEAGQYF; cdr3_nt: TGTGCCAGCAGCTTAGTTTCCGAGGCGGGTCAGTACTTC
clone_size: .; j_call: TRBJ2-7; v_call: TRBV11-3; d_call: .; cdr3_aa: CASSRSDGSYEQYF; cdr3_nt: TGTGCCAGCAGCAGGTCAGACGGCTCCTACGAGCAGTACTTC
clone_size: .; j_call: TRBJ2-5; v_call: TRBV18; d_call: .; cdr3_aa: CASSPELPETQYF; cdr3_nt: TGTGCCAGCTCACCCGAATTACCGGAGACCCAGTACTTC
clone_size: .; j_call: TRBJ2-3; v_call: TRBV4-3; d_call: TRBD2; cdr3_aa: CASSQDTGRSTDTQYF; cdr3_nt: TGCGCCAGCAGCCAAGATACCGGGAGGAGTACAGATACGCAGTATTTT
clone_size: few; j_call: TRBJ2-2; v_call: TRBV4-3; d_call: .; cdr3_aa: CASSQGYGELFF; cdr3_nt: TGCGCCAGCAGCCAAGGGTACGGGGAGCTGTTTTTT
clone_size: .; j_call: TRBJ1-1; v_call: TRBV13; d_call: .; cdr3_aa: CASSLLAPNTEAFF; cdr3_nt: TGTGCCAGCAGCTTATTGGCGCCGAACACTGAAGCTTTCTTT
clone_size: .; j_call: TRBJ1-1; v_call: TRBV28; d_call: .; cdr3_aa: CASSAGRNTEAFF; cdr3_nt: TGTGCCAGCAGTGCCGGGAGGAACACTGAAGCTTTCTTT
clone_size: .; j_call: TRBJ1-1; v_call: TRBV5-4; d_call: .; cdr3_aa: CASSPGSPNTEAFF; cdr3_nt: TGTGCCAGCAGTCCAGGTTCCCCTAACACTGAAGCTTTCTTT
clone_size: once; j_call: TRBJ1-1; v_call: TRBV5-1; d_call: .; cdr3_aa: CASSLVQSGNTEAFF; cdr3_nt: TGCGCCAGCAGCTTGGTACAGTCCGGGAACACTGAAGCTTTCTTT
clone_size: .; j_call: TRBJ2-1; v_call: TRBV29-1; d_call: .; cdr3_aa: CSVEGLGQGRYNEQFF; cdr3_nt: TGCAGCGTTGAAGGCCTTGGGCAGGGGCGCTACAATGAGCAGTTCTTC
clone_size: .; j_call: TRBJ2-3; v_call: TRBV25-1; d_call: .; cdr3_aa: CATGRTDTQYF; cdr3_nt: TGTGCCACCGGACGCACAGATACGCAGTATTTT
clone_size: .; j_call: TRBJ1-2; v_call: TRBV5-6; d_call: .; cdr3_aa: CASSLGTDLSYTF; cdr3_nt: TGTGCCAGCAGCCTCGGGACGGACTTGAGCTACACCTTC
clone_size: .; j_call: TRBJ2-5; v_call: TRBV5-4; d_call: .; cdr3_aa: CASSSRVANRETQYF; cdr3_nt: TGTGCCAGCAGCTCCCGGGTAGCCAACCGAGAGACCCAGTACTTC
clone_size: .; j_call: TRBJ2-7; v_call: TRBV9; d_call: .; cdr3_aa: CASSSQESEQYF; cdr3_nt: TGTGCCAGCAGCTCCCAGGAGAGCGAGCAGTACTTC
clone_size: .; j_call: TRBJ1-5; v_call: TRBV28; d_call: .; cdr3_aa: CASSTIDHGPTNQPQHF; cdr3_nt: TGTGCCAGCAGTACTATTGACCATGGGCCGACTAATCAGCCCCAGCATTTT
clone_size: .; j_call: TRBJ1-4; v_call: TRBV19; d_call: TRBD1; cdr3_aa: CASTQTGVANEKLFF; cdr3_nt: TGTGCCAGTACCCAGACAGGGGTGGCGAATGAAAAACTGTTTTTT
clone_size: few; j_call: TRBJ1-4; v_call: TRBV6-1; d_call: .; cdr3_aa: CASSVTGSSREKLFF; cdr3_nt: TGTGCCAGCAGTGTTACAGGGTCAAGTCGTGAAAAACTGTTTTTT
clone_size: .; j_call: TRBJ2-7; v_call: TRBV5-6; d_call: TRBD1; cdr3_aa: CASSLDGQGYYEQYF; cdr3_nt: TGTGCCAGCAGCTTAGACGGACAGGGCTACTACGAGCAGTACTTC
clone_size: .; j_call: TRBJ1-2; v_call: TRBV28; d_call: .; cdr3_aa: CASSHLGDPAAYGYTF; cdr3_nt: TGTGCCAGCAGCCATTTAGGGGACCCGGCCGCCTATGGCTACACCTTC
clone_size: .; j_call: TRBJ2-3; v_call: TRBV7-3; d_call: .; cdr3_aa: CASSLLSTDTQYF; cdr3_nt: TGTGCCAGCAGCTTACTATCCACAGATACGCAGTATTTT
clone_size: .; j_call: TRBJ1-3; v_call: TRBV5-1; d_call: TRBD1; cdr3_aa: CASSWGDRKSSGNTIYF; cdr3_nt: TGCGCCAGCAGCTGGGGGGACAGAAAGAGCTCTGGAAACACCATATATTTT
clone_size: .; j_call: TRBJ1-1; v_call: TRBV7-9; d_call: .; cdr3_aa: CASSLNPGGVMNTEAFF; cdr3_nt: TGTGCCAGCAGCTTAAATCCCGGGGGGGTGATGAACACTGAAGCTTTCTTT
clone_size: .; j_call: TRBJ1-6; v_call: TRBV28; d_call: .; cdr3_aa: CASISVLVGTPLHF; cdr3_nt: TGTGCCAGTATTTCCGTCCTGGTGGGGACACCCCTCCACTTT
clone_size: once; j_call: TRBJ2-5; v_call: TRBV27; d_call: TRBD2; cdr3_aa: CASSPTSGRVETQYF; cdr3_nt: TGTGCCAGCAGTCCGACTAGCGGGAGGGTAGAGACCCAGTACTTC
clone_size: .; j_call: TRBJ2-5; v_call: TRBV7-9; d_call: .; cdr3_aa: CASSLLQGGQTQYF; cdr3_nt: TGTGCCAGCAGCTTACTGCAGGGTGGACAGACCCAGTACTTC
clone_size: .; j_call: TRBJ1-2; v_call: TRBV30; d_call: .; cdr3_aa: CAWSPDGSYGYTF; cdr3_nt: TGTGCCTGGAGTCCGGACGGGAGCTATGGCTACACCTTC
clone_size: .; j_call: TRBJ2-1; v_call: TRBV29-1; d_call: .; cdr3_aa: CSVGLRPAGNEQFF; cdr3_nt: TGCAGCGTCGGACTAAGACCAGCGGGCAATGAGCAGTTCTTC
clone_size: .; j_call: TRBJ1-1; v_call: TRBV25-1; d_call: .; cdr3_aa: CASSWGAGRVTEAFF; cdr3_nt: TGTGCCAGCAGTTGGGGGGCAGGTAGGGTCACTGAAGCTTTCTTT
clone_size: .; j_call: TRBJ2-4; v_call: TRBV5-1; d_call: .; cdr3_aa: CASSLGLAKNIQYF; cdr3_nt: TGCGCCAGCAGCTTGGGATTAGCCAAAAACATTCAGTACTTC
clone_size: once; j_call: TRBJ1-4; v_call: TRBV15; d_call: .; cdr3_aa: CATSRVPSEKLFF; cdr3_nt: TGTGCCACCAGCAGAGTCCCCAGTGAAAAACTGTTTTTT
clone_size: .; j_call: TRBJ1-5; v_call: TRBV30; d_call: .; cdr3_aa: CAWSVPGGSQPQHF; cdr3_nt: TGTGCCTGGAGTGTACCGGGGGGGAGTCAGCCCCAGCATTTT
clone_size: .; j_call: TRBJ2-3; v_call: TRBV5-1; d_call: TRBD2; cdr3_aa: CASSFSSGRAGDTQYF; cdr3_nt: TGCGCCAGCAGCTTCTCTAGCGGGAGGGCCGGAGATACGCAGTATTTT
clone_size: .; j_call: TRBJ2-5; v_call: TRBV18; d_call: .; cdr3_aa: CASSNRDGGTQYF; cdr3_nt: TGTGCCAGCTCAAACAGGGACGGAGGGACCCAGTACTTC
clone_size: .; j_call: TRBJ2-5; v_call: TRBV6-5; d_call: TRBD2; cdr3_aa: CASRSTGRAGETQYF; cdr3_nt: TGTGCCAGCAGATCCACTGGGAGGGCCGGAGAGACCCAGTACTTC